These T cell receptor beta chains were read from a single sample in a study of regulatory T cells in long-lasting Graves disease. MiXCR was run by TCRdb on the multiplex PCR reads, yielding one entry per CDR3 protein. The repertoire includes 450,000 to 700,000 distinct CDR3 sequences, roughly 14% of them detected once, and roughly a tenth sits in the top ten. The same specimen was also included in a second study, on T cells in Graves' hyperthyroidism and ophthalmopathy.

The sequences come from peripheral blood mononuclear cells (PBMCs), collected at new diagnosis, from a patient treated with antithyroid drugs. The receptors were sampled from a man in his thirties or forties with Graves disease. Both conserved end residues are part of each CDR3. The D gene is left open where the match is weak. Expanded clones get a size class; other rows say once, few or many, or leave the size out.

v_gene: TRBV5-1
j_gene: TRBJ2-2
d_gene: -
abundance: many
CDR3nt: TGCGCCAGCCGACTGCCGGGAGTCGGCACCGGGGAGCTGTTTTTT
CDR3aa: CASRLPGVGTGELFF

v_gene: TRBV27
j_gene: TRBJ2-3
d_gene: -
abundance: many
CDR3nt: TGTGCCAGCAGCCGCTTCCAGATTTCTAGCACAGATACGCAGTATTTT
CDR3aa: CASSRFQISSTDTQYF

v_gene: TRBV28
j_gene: TRBJ2-5
d_gene: TRBD2
abundance: -
CDR3nt: TGTGCCAGCAGTGGAAGCGGGAGCGGAGAGACCCAGCACTTC
CDR3aa: CASSGSGSGETQHF

v_gene: TRBV25-1
j_gene: TRBJ2-7
d_gene: TRBD2
abundance: -
CDR3nt: TGTGCCAGCAGTGAGAGAAGTCTAGCGGTCTACGAGCAGTACTTC
CDR3aa: CASSERSLAVYEQYF

v_gene: TRBV6-1
j_gene: TRBJ1-1
d_gene: TRBD1
abundance: many
CDR3nt: TGTGCCAGCTATCCGGCCGGGACAGGGGGGAAGGCTGAAGCTTTCTTT
CDR3aa: CASYPAGTGGKAEAFF

v_gene: TRBV20-1
j_gene: TRBJ2-6
d_gene: -
abundance: -
CDR3nt: TGCAGTGCTAGCCCTGGGGCCAACGTCCTGACTTTC
CDR3aa: CSASPGANVLTF

v_gene: TRBV5-1
j_gene: TRBJ2-7
d_gene: -
abundance: -
CDR3nt: TGCGCCAGCAGCTTAAACCACGAGCAGTACTTC
CDR3aa: CASSLNHEQYF

v_gene: TRBV11-2
j_gene: TRBJ2-1
d_gene: -
abundance: once
CDR3nt: TGTGCCAGCAGCTTGGGGGTAGCGGCTGAGTATGAGCAGTTCTTC
CDR3aa: CASSLGVAAEYEQFF

v_gene: TRBV13
j_gene: TRBJ1-1
d_gene: -
abundance: -
CDR3nt: TGTGCCAGCAGCTTCACGTCGGCAGGGAACCTGAACACTGAAGCTTTCTTT
CDR3aa: CASSFTSAGNLNTEAFF

v_gene: TRBV7-9
j_gene: TRBJ1-1
d_gene: TRBD1
abundance: many
CDR3nt: TGTGCCAGCAGCGCCGACAGGGCGAACACTGAAGCTTTCTTT
CDR3aa: CASSADRANTEAFF

v_gene: TRBV27
j_gene: TRBJ2-7
d_gene: TRBD1
abundance: many
CDR3nt: TGTGCCAGCAGCCGGACAGGGAAGCGGTACGAGCAGTACTTC
CDR3aa: CASSRTGKRYEQYF

v_gene: TRBV10-1
j_gene: TRBJ1-1
d_gene: -
abundance: -
CDR3nt: TGCGCCAGCAGTGAGTACCAGGGGCGGGATGAAGCTTTCTTT
CDR3aa: CASSEYQGRDEAFF

v_gene: TRBV5-6
j_gene: TRBJ2-7
d_gene: -
abundance: many
CDR3nt: TGTGCCAGCAGCATAGCGGTCCTGTACGAGCAGTACTTC
CDR3aa: CASSIAVLYEQYF

v_gene: TRBV3-1
j_gene: TRBJ1-3
d_gene: -
abundance: few
CDR3nt: TGTGCCAGCAGCCAAGCCTTCTCTGGAAACACCATATATTTT
CDR3aa: CASSQAFSGNTIYF

v_gene: TRBV10-3
j_gene: TRBJ1-1
d_gene: -
abundance: many
CDR3nt: TGTGCCATAGGGACCGCAGCGAACACTGAAGCTTTCTTT
CDR3aa: CAIGTAANTEAFF

v_gene: TRBV18
j_gene: TRBJ2-4
d_gene: -
abundance: few
CDR3nt: TGTGCCAGCTCACCCCCAGGGGTGACCAAAAACATTCAGTACTTC
CDR3aa: CASSPPGVTKNIQYF

v_gene: TRBV29-1
j_gene: TRBJ1-1
d_gene: TRBD1
abundance: -
CDR3nt: TGCAGCGTGGAGACAGGGGACACTGAAGCTTTCTTT
CDR3aa: CSVETGDTEAFF

v_gene: TRBV14
j_gene: TRBJ2-1
d_gene: TRBD2
abundance: many
CDR3nt: TGTGCCAGCAGCCAAGAGGAGGGCGGGAGGGCTACCTACAATGAGCAGTTCTTC
CDR3aa: CASSQEEGGRATYNEQFF

v_gene: TRBV27
j_gene: TRBJ2-1
d_gene: TRBD2
abundance: many
CDR3nt: TGTGCCAGCAGCCGACTAGCGGGAGTTCCGAATGAGCAGTTCTTC
CDR3aa: CASSRLAGVPNEQFF

v_gene: TRBV12-3/TRBV12-4
j_gene: TRBJ2-1
d_gene: -
abundance: many
CDR3nt: TGTGCCAGCAGTTCCTACCGGGACGTCAATGAGCAGTTCTTC
CDR3aa: CASSSYRDVNEQFF

v_gene: TRBV15
j_gene: TRBJ1-2
d_gene: -
abundance: few
CDR3nt: TGTGCCACCAGCAGAGACGAGGTTCAGGGCTACACCTTC
CDR3aa: CATSRDEVQGYTF

v_gene: TRBV28
j_gene: TRBJ2-7
d_gene: -
abundance: many
CDR3nt: TGTGCCAGCAGCCAAGACTCCTACGAGCAGTACTTC
CDR3aa: CASSQDSYEQYF

v_gene: TRBV7-2
j_gene: TRBJ2-7
d_gene: -
abundance: many
CDR3nt: TGTGCCAGCAGCTCCCGGACGGACTCCTACGAGCAGTACTTC
CDR3aa: CASSSRTDSYEQYF

v_gene: TRBV13
j_gene: TRBJ2-1
d_gene: TRBD1
abundance: many
CDR3nt: TGTGCCAGCAGCTTAGGACCAGGGACAGGGGGTTGGAATGAGCAGTTCTTC
CDR3aa: CASSLGPGTGGWNEQFF

v_gene: TRBV18
j_gene: TRBJ2-5
d_gene: -
abundance: many
CDR3nt: TGTGCCAGCTCACCAATGGAAGAGACCCAGTACTTC
CDR3aa: CASSPMEETQYF

v_gene: TRBV20-1
j_gene: TRBJ1-5
d_gene: -
abundance: few
CDR3nt: TGCAGTGCTAACGGGGACCGCAATCAGCCCCAGCATTTT
CDR3aa: CSANGDRNQPQHF

v_gene: TRBV15
j_gene: TRBJ2-7
d_gene: -
abundance: many
CDR3nt: TGTGCCACCAGCAGAGATTTGGCAACCTACGAGCAGTACTTC
CDR3aa: CATSRDLATYEQYF

v_gene: TRBV7-6
j_gene: TRBJ1-1
d_gene: -
abundance: few
CDR3nt: TGTGCCAGCAGCCCAACGCTCCGGGAGAAGAACACTGAAGCTTTCTTT
CDR3aa: CASSPTLREKNTEAFF

v_gene: TRBV20-1
j_gene: TRBJ1-2
d_gene: TRBD1
abundance: many
CDR3nt: TGCAGTGCTCACAGGGGAGGGGGTTATGGCTACACCTTC
CDR3aa: CSAHRGGGYGYTF

v_gene: TRBV19
j_gene: TRBJ2-7
d_gene: -
abundance: few
CDR3nt: TGTGCCAGTAGTATAAAGTACGAGCAGTACTTC
CDR3aa: CASSIKYEQYF

v_gene: TRBV12-3/TRBV12-4
j_gene: TRBJ1-2
d_gene: -
abundance: -
CDR3nt: TGTGCCAGCAGCAGAGGACGGTCTAACTATGGCTACACCTTC
CDR3aa: CASSRGRSNYGYTF

v_gene: TRBV12-3/TRBV12-4
j_gene: TRBJ2-1
d_gene: -
abundance: many
CDR3nt: TGTGCCAGCAGTTTTTCCGGGAGTCGCTACAATGAGCAGTTCTTC
CDR3aa: CASSFSGSRYNEQFF

v_gene: TRBV6-1
j_gene: TRBJ2-1
d_gene: -
abundance: many
CDR3nt: TGTGCCAGCAGTGATGGGAATTCCTACAATGAGCAGTTCTTC
CDR3aa: CASSDGNSYNEQFF